This T cell receptor beta chain comes out of a study of radiotherapy plus CTLA-4 blockade in lung cancer. The method was immunoSEQ multiplex PCR; TCRdb's version includes in-frame clones alone and lacks a portion of them. The sample shows approximately 75,000 clones, roughly 80% of them seen only once. Focal radiation plus CTLA-4 blockade with ipilimumab was administered to patients who had chemo-refractory metastatic non-small-cell lung cancer. The CDR3 sequence is 14 residues long. The V end lost 0 bases, the J end lost 1 base, and 7 bases lay between the germline ends. Germline V gives CDR1 LNHNV, CDR2 YYDKDF (reference sequence).

The V and J genes are TRBV15 and TRBJ2-7, with unresolved D. The source was peripheral blood, collected from a patient treated with radiotherapy plus ipilimumab. The sequence was obtained from a human donor with non-small cell lung cancer who had a complete response to radiotherapy plus ipilimumab. This CDR3 reads CATSRDQVSYEQYF. CDR3 DNA sequence: TGTGCCACCAGCAGAGATCAGGTGTCCTACGAGCAGTACTTC.